The 21 T cell receptor beta chains below come from one sample, sequenced in a study of CD8+CD57+ T cells in acquired aplastic anemia (dated by TCRdb to between 2018 and 2020). Data came from an Illumina HiSeq 2000. Profiling of TCR beta VDJ combinations and CDR3 sequences used genomic DNA as the template. TCRdb reanalyzed the raw reads on its own, using fastp at Q25 for trimming and MiXCR for clone calling, and kept in-frame beta chains. Every distinct CDR3 protein forms one entry, paired with its most common genes and DNA. The sample table shows around 150,000 distinct CDR3 sequences, and 60% to 80% are seen once. Of the sample, 45% to 60% is held by the ten largest clones. The patients picked for sequencing were ones in whom flow cytometry had shown an expansion of CD8+CD57+ cells. Sequenced material: sorted CD4+, CD8+, or CD8+CD57+ T cells (not recorded which) from PBMCs. These TCRs come from a human donor with aplastic anemia.

The CDR3 loop is CASRARLAGGQETQYF. CDR3 nucleotide sequence: TGTGCCAGCAGAGCTCGACTAGCGGGAGGGCAAGAGACCCAGTACTTC. The rearrangement joins TRBV2 to TRBJ2-5; TRBD2 matches 14 bases. The J segment lost 2 bases and the V segment lost 6 bases, leaving 5 bases of the junction unmatched. In germline, CDR1 is SNHLY, CDR2 FYNNEI. This CDR3 is built from 16 residues.

The rearrangement uses TRBV20-1 and TRBJ1-5, with D uncertain. The V end was cut by 3 bases, the J end by 5 bases, with 11 bases between. This CDR3 contains 13 residues. Germline-derived CDR1 and CDR2 are DFQATT and SNEGSKA (reference sequence). The DNA of the CDR3 is TGCAGTGCTAGCGAAGAGGTATATCAGCCCCAGCATTTT. It specifies CSASEEVYQPQHF.

The chain recombines TRBV7-3 with TRBJ2-1; no clear D. V shed 5 bases and J shed 7 bases, with 9 bases lying between them. CDR1 SGHTA and CDR2 FQGTGA come from the germline V gene. The CDR3 totals 12 residues. The CDR3 loop reads CASSPAVNEQFF. The CDR3 DNA reads TGTGCCAGCAGCCCGGCGGTTAATGAGCAGTTCTTC.

This clonotype was seen a handful of times. This chain joins TRBV20-1 and TRBJ2-6; tentative D call: TRBD2 (6 bases). Trimming took off 7 bases at V and 1 base at J, with 17 bases between the two ends. This CDR3 spans 16 amino acids. The germline gives CDR1 DFQATT, CDR2 SNEGSKA (reference sequence). The CDR3 nucleotides read TGCAGTGGGGGTGGGACTTCAATTTCTGGGGCCAACGTCCTGACTTTC. Protein sequence: CSGGGTSISGANVLTF.

V gene TRBV7-8 combines with J gene TRBJ2-2, with 9 bases that match TRBD1. Per germline, CDR1 SGHVS and CDR2 FQNEAQ. The J segment lost 4 bases and the V segment lost 6 bases, leaving 6 bases of the junction unmatched. The CDR3 runs to 15 residues. The CDR3 here is CASRQQGAVTGELFF. The CDR3 DNA sequence: TGTGCCAGCAGACAACAGGGGGCTGTCACCGGGGAGCTGTTTTTT.

This clonotype was seen a handful of times. The genes are TRBV7-3 and TRBJ1-2; TRBD1 aligns across 7 bases. CDR1 is SGHTA and CDR2 is FQGTGA in the germline V gene. CDR3 length: 12 amino acids. J was trimmed by 8 bases and V by 5 bases; bases with no gene match: 5. CDR3 residues: CASSRTGEGYTF. In DNA, the CDR3 is TGTGCCAGCAGCCGTACAGGGGAGGGCTACACCTTC.

The J gene is TRBJ1-2, the V gene TRBV20-1; 9 bases are a match to TRBD1. V gave up 0 bases and J gave up 7 bases; unmatched junction bases: 9. The length of the CDR3 is 15 residues. CDR1 is DFQATT and CDR2 is SNEGSKA in the germline V gene (reference sequence). The CDR3 region is CSARDWDRESSGYTF. The CDR3 bases are TGCAGTGCTAGAGATTGGGACAGGGAATCATCTGGCTACACCTTC.

The rearrangement joins TRBV9 to TRBJ2-1; 14 bases fit TRBD2. V shed 0 bases, J shed 12 bases, and the junction held 17 bases outside the gene matches. The germline V gene has CDR1 SGDLS and CDR2 YYNGEE. The CDR3 runs to 19 residues. In DNA form, the CDR3 reads TGTGCCAGCAGCGTAGTGGGGGTAATCCTGGGACTAGCGGGAGTAGGGCAGTTCTTC. Translating gives CASSVVGVILGLAGVGQFF. The whole variable domain, filled in from reference TRBV9 and TRBJ2-1, reads DSGVTQTPKHLITATGQRVTLRCSPRSGDLSVYWYQQSLDQGLQFLIQYYNGEERAKGNILERFSAQQFPDLHSELNLSSLELGDSALYFCASSVVGVILGLAGVGQFFGPGTRLTVL.

The chain carries TRBV29-1 and TRBJ2-1, with 13 bases identical to TRBD2. V shed 7 bases, J shed 8 bases, and the junction held 11 bases outside the gene matches. This CDR3 comprises 15 residues. Germline lookup yields CDR1 SQVTM and CDR2 ANQGSEA. CDR3 region: CSAASGTSGIDEQFF. CDR3 DNA: TGCAGCGCCGCATCCGGGACTAGCGGGATTGATGAGCAGTTCTTC.

This clonotype was counted between two and nine times. The J gene is TRBJ2-3, the V gene TRBV24-1, with a weak D call TRBD2 (6 bases). Between the trimmed V and J ends, which lost 4 bases and 3 bases, there was a span of 16 bases. There are 16 residues in the CDR3. Germline assignment: CDR1 KGHDR and CDR2 SFDVKD. The CDR3, as DNA: TGTGCCACCAGTGAGGGGAGACTAGTCAGGACAGATACGCAGTATTTT. This translates into CATSEGRLVRTDTQYF.

This clonotype was observed many times. This rearrangement joins TRBV20-1 to TRBJ2-1; D unclear. CDR1 and CDR2 (germline): DFQATT, SNEGSKA (reference sequence). V lost 5 bases, J lost 6 bases, and 17 bases lay in between. The CDR3 has 14 amino acids. The CDR3 loop is CSAEVFTSVNEQFF. The CDR3 DNA sequence: TGCAGTGCTGAGGTTTTTACCTCGGTCAATGAGCAGTTCTTC.

This clonotype has a handful of counts. V usage is TRBV5-6 and J usage is TRBJ2-1; no reliable D call. Trimming pared 0 bases from V and 8 bases from J, leaving 6 bases between. The CDR3 totals 12 residues. Germline loops: CDR1 SGHDT, CDR2 YYEEEE. The CDR3 sequence: CASSLATDEQFF. In DNA form, the CDR3 reads TGTGCCAGCAGCTTGGCCACTGATGAGCAGTTCTTC. The variable domain in full, with the rest retrieved from reference TRBV5-6 and TRBJ2-1, is DAGVTQSPTHLIKTRGQQVTLRCSPKSGHDTVSWYQQALGQGPQFIFQYYEEEERQRGNFPDRFSGHQFPNYSSELNVNALLLGDSALYLCASSLATDEQFFGPGTRLTVL.

This sequence joins TRBV7-9 and TRBJ1-2; D remains ambiguous. The CDR3 consists of 11 residues. V lost 2 bases, J lost 4 bases, and 2 bases lay in between. CDR1 and CDR2 from the germline V gene are SEHNR and FQNEAQ (reference sequence). CDR3: CASSLLYGYTF. The CDR3 coding sequence is TGTGCCAGCAGCTTACTCTATGGCTACACCTTC.

The J gene is TRBJ2-3, the V gene TRBV29-1, with 10 bases matching TRBD1. J lost 5 bases, V lost 7 bases, and 9 bases had no gene match. Germline values: CDR1 SQVTM, CDR2 ANQGSEA. The CDR3 spans 14 residues. The chain's CDR3 is CSATGTGERDTQYF. CDR3 in DNA: TGCAGCGCCACCGGGACAGGGGAACGAGATACGCAGTATTTT.

V is TRBV7-9 and J is TRBJ2-3; D is unresolved. The length of the CDR3 is 10 residues. The germline V gene encodes CDR1 SEHNR and CDR2 FQNEAQ (reference sequence). Trimming removed 5 bases from V and 4 bases from J, with 1 base in between. The CDR3 coding sequence is TGTGCCAGCAGCGCAGATACGCAGTATTTT. This codes for CASSADTQYF.

The genes are TRBV15 and TRBJ2-7; 7 nucleotides align to TRBD2. CDR1 LNHNV and CDR2 YYDKDF come from the germline V gene (reference sequence). The CDR3 loop spans 14 amino acids. After removal of 8 bases from V and 4 bases from J, the junction contained 11 bases not matched to a gene. CDR3: CATLLFAGDYEQYF. CDR3 sequence (DNA): TGTGCCACCCTGCTTTTTGCGGGGGATTACGAGCAGTACTTC.

The rearrangement uses TRBV20-1 and TRBJ2-2; perhaps TRBD2 as D (6 bases). From germline, CDR1 is DFQATT and CDR2 SNEGSKA (reference sequence). V lost 3 bases and J lost 1, with 9 bases in between. CDR3 length: 14 residues. Here the CDR3 reads CSASGSLNTGELFF. The CDR3 bases are TGCAGTGCTAGCGGGAGCCTGAACACCGGGGAGCTGTTTTTT.

About this clonotype: This CDR3 is missing its conserved last phenylalanine or tryptophan, likely due to a read error. J is TRBJ2-7 and V is TRBV7-2; TRBD2 aligns across 7 bases. Trimming at V came to 2 bases and at J to 2 bases, leaving 3 bases not matched to a gene. This CDR3 is built from 14 residues. Germline CDR1 and CDR2: SGHTA and FQGNSA. The CDR3 is CASSLSSGTYEQYL. CDR3 in DNA: TGTGCCAGCAGCTTATCGAGCGGGACCTACGAGCAGTACCTC.

This clonotype was counted at least ten times. The V and J genes are TRBV20-1 and TRBJ2-2; D ambiguous. The CDR3 spans 15 residues. Germline CDR1 and CDR2: DFQATT and SNEGSKA (reference sequence). Trimming cost V 1 base and J 3 bases, with 12 bases left between them. The CDR3 DNA reads as TGCAGTGCTAGAGCGCCGGGCCATTACACCGGGGAGCTGTTTTTT. It translates to CSARAPGHYTGELFF.

Worth noting for this clonotype: The junction does not match germline at one end; this may be a read error. V usage is TRBV14 and J usage is TRBJ1-1; 8 positions match TRBD1. The germline gives CDR1 SGHDN, CDR2 FVKESK. The CDR3 sequence is 13 residues long. The CDR3 sequence is CASSPGQGRGALF. The CDR3 region has the DNA TGTGCCAGCAGCCCTGGACAGGGAAGGGGAGCTCTCTTT. The full variable domain, rest sourced from reference TRBV14 and TRBJ1-1, is EAGVTQFPSHSVIEKGQTVTLRCDPISGHDNLYWYRRVMGKEIKFLLHFVKESKQDESGMPNNRFLAERTGGTYSTLKVQPAELEDSGVYFCASSPGQGRGALFGQGTRLTVV.

The rearrangement links TRBV29-1 to TRBJ1-2; D might be TRBD1 (5 bases). The CDR3 loop spans 13 amino acids. Germline CDR1 and CDR2: SQVTM and ANQGSEA. V was cut by 4 bases and J by 4 bases, with 13 bases left in between. This CDR3 is CSVVSGGGYGYTF. CDR3 coding DNA: TGCAGCGTTGTGTCCGGGGGAGGCTATGGCTACACCTTC.